This T cell receptor beta chain appears in the sequencing data of a study of regulatory T cells in long-lasting Graves disease. Study-wide results and caveats: TCR diversity was lower in persistent Graves' patients (versus newly diagnosed ones).

Stated time point: newly diagnosed GD, antithyroid drugs for less than 3 months. The TCR library was made from RNA extracted from PBMCs. Patients were enrolled at an endocrinology department in Xi'an, China. In building TCR beta libraries, iRepertoire HTBI primers were used together with Arm-PCR of CDR3 regions. TCRdb re-derived calls from the multiplex PCR reads in MiXCR, one entry per CDR3 protein. The sample carries around 450,000 distinct CDR3 sequences, 15% recorded once. As regards this clonotype: The antigen remains undetermined.

The V and J ends lost 3 bases and 7 bases respectively, with 18 bases between them. There are 16 residues in the CDR3. Germline CDR1 and CDR2: ENHRY and SYGVKD. The same data also went into a second study, on T cells in Graves' hyperthyroidism and ophthalmopathy. From that report: Across 18 months, stable Graves' hyperthyroidism was marked by no progression to ophthalmopathy. Researchers found most expanded thyroid clonotypes above 0.001 in blood as well.

The chain employs TRBV10-3 and TRBJ1-4, with D perhaps matching TRBD1 (5 bases). The material sequenced was peripheral blood mononuclear cells (PBMCs), taken at new diagnosis, from a patient treated with antithyroid drugs. This receptor was obtained from a woman in her thirties or forties with Graves disease. The CDR3: CAISDSEGGAGEKLFF. CDR3 bases: TGTGCCATCAGTGATTCCGAAGGAGGGGCGGGTGAAAAACTGTTTTTT.